Below, one TCR beta chain is given with its context. The sample belongs to a study of monozygotic twins with inflammatory bowel disease. From the 5' RACE reads, TCRdb lists one entry per CDR3 protein and no DNA. The table lists approximately 380,000 distinct CDR3 sequences. The CDR3 runs 13 residues. Germline loops: CDR1 MDHEN, CDR2 SYDVKM. Sequenced sample: blood. The V and J genes are TRBV28 and TRBJ1-1; there is no DNA to check the TCRdb D call of TRBD1. The TCR was taken from a human donor with ulcerative colitis or Crohn's disease, or a healthy co-twin of an affected twin (not recorded which). Here the CDR3 reads CATRGVMNTEAFF.